A single sample gave rise to the 4 T cell receptor beta chains below, sequenced in a study of shared clonotypes between healthy human individuals. Assay: immunoSEQ multiplex PCR; the TCRdb copy retains only in-frame clones and omits some. The repertoire includes approximately 1,000,000 clones, about 72% of them detected once, and over 0.8% sits in the top ten. The sequenced sample was memory CD4+ T cells from PBMCs. Subset of the sample: CD45RA-negative fraction. The receptors originated from a man between 18 and 29 years old in good health. Some clones in this sample may be carry-over from other donors' samples.

This sequence joins TRBV7-9 and TRBJ2-5; possible D gene TRBD2, 6 bases. Germline V gene data show CDR1 as SEHNR and CDR2 as FQNEAQ (reference sequence). The CDR3 has 16 residues. Trimming removed 5 bases at V and 4 bases at J, with 20 bases between. The CDR3 reads CASSLILGGARETQYF. In DNA, the CDR3 is TGTGCCAGCAGCCTTATCTTGGGGGGAGCGCGAGAGACCCAGTACTTC.

The DNA for the CDR3 is TGTGCCATCAGTACCGGGACAGGGAGTTCTAACTATGGCTACACCTTC. Amino acid sequence: CAISTGTGSSNYGYTF. The J gene is TRBJ1-2, the V gene TRBV10-3; the match to TRBD1 covers 9 bases. Per germline, CDR1 ENHRY and CDR2 SYGVKD. This CDR3 comprises 16 residues. V was clipped by 5 bases and J by 0 bases; unmatched bases: 7.

The chain has TRBV28 and TRBJ2-2; 9 bases map to TRBD2. The CDR3 has 15 residues. Germline V CDR1 and CDR2: MDHEN, SYDVKM. V lost 2 bases to trimming and J lost 6 bases; unmatched junction nucleotides: 4. CDR3 bases: TGTGCCAGCAGTTTACGCGGGAGGGCCGCCGGGGAGCTGTTTTTT. Protein sequence: CASSLRGRAAGELFF.

The chain has TRBV18 and TRBJ1-5; D may be TRBD1 (6 bases). Trimming left V 3 bases short and J 4 bases short, with 19 bases between. Germline CDR1 KGHSH, CDR2 LQKENI. The length of the CDR3 is 17 residues. The CDR3: CASSPGLKDSRNQPQHF. CDR3 DNA: TGTGCCAGCTCACCGGGGTTGAAGGACAGCCGTAATCAGCCCCAGCATTTT. Looking up the rest from reference TRBV18 and TRBJ1-5 gives the full variable domain: NAGVMQNPRHLVRRRGQEARLRCSPMKGHSHVYWYRQLPEEGLKFMVYLQKENIIDESGMPKERFSAEFPKEGPSILRIQQVVRGDSAAYFCASSPGLKDSRNQPQHFGDGTRLSIL.